A selection of T cell receptor beta chains follows, all from one sample in a study of shared clonotypes between healthy human individuals. Repertoires were generated with immunoSEQ multiplex PCR, while TCRdb's copy carries only in-frame clones and drops some. The sample carries 600,000 to 800,000 clones, 72% recorded once. The specimen sequenced was memory CD4+ T cells sorted from blood. These TCRs come from a woman aged 25-40 years in good health. Each CDR3 is given without its conserved first and last residue.

TRBV7-9	TRBJ1-1	ASSSLTGNTEAF
TRBV11-2	TRBJ2-7	ASSPSGTVYYEQY
TRBV18	TRBJ1-5	ASSLSGRTTYQPQH
TRBV11-2	TRBJ2-5	ASSLRRVETQY
TRBV29-1	TRBJ1-2	SVEGGTQSLGYT
TRBV15	TRBJ2-7	ATSRDAQYSYEQY
TRBV19	TRBJ2-1	ASSIRTSGSSYNEQF
TRBV10-2	TRBJ1-3	ASLESASSSGNTIY
TRBV5-6	TRBJ1-2	ASSFLGGELGGYT
TRBV11-2	TRBJ2-2	ASSPRGTRDTGELF
TRBV4-1	TRBJ2-5	ASSQDGRFQETQY
TRBV19	TRBJ2-5	ASSTRTSGGTQETQY
TRBV7-8	TRBJ1-1	ASSLSTGPMNTEAF
TRBV29-1	TRBJ1-1	SVGDRGGMATEAF
TRBV28	TRBJ2-3	ASTPLAGGSTDTQY
TRBV9	TRBJ2-3	ASSVVGSDTQY
TRBV5-1	TRBJ1-1	ASNSIPGVNTEAF
TRBV18	TRBJ1-2	ASSPRSDPNYGYT
TRBV28	TRBJ2-1	ASSHGYEQF
TRBV14	TRBJ1-2	ASSQGRGFYGYT
TRBV5-4	TRBJ2-5	ASSLSSRTEAQETQY
TRBV19	TRBJ2-4	ASSVGQGPGISSIQY
TRBV28	TRBJ2-2	ASSLHPALTGELF
TRBV5-4	TRBJ2-2	ASSLKNTGELF
TRBV7-2	TRBJ2-1	ASSLEVAQRSYNEQF
TRBV11-1	TRBJ2-7	ASSLESSGPHGQY
TRBV5-4	TRBJ2-4	ASWRRGEGMGNIQY
TRBV5-1	TRBJ2-3	ASSLETDTQY
TRBV27	TRBJ1-2	ASSPLTANYGYT
TRBV6-1	TRBJ2-1	ASKPPDRSYNEQF
TRBV11-3	TRBJ2-1	ASSLTSVNNEQF
TRBV10-3	TRBJ2-3	AISPGLAGTDTQY
TRBV18	TRBJ2-1	ASSEGTGVENEQF
TRBV6-6	TRBJ1-5	ASSNRALVSNQPQH
TRBV11-2	TRBJ2-1	ASSSTGASFSYNEQF
TRBV6-6	TRBJ1-2	ASSLDRVVA
TRBV18	TRBJ2-7	ASSPSRSRYEQY
TRBV19	TRBJ2-1	ASSIPGTSYNEQF
TRBV18	TRBJ2-1	ASSPSRPELF
TRBV28	TRBJ2-2	ASSFQAMNTGELF
TRBV19	TRBJ1-5	ASSGYRDRDQPQH
TRBV28	TRBJ2-1	ASSTSGRGSYNEQF
TRBV19	TRBJ1-1	ASRFPGKNTEAF
TRBV18	TRBJ2-6	ASSPGNPPGANVLT
TRBV6-6	TRBJ2-7	ASRDLAGQGLNEQY
TRBV5-4	TRBJ2-1	ASSKGGKDNEQF
TRBV19	TRBJ2-5	ASSRGIYQETQY
TRBV5-4	TRBJ2-7	ASSPGDRLYEQY
TRBV5-1	TRBJ2-2	AGSFQQSNTGELF
TRBV5-5	TRBJ2-3	ASTPGPPDTQY
TRBV28	TRBJ2-1	ASSSGTQSRQF
TRBV27	TRBJ2-6	ASSLSPSGSGANVLT